This T cell receptor (beta chain) appears in the sequencing data of a study of T cell repertoires in cytomegalovirus infection. Study details: Public TCR beta signature analysis indicated the presence of both CMV infection and matching HLA type. Overall study findings and caveats: Across the ex vivo response, the dominant clonotypes were HLA-C-restricted CMV-specific TCR beta clonotypes. Cumulative frequency (of public TCR beta family members) identified carriers of CMV plus the relevant HLA.

As regards this clonotype: The antigen is unknown.

TCRdb recomputed calls from the reads with MiXCR, one row per CDR3 protein. The data show 150,000 to 200,000 distinct CDR3 sequences, roughly 19% seen once. The CDR3 contains 15 residues. Trimming took 7 bases from V and 2 from J; bases not matched to a gene: 11. Germline V gene lookup returns CDR1 SQVTM and CDR2 ANQGSEA. Sequencing input: PBMCs. The chain links TRBV29-1 to TRBJ2-5, with 9 bases lining up with TRBD2. The source of this sequence is a human donor in good health (CMV status not recorded). Some clones in this sample may be carry-over from other donors' samples. The DNA of the CDR3 is TGCAGCGCCGCTCAGGTGCTAGCGGGGCAAGAGACCCAGTACTTC. Translated, it gives CSAAQVLAGQETQYF. The full variable domain, its missing parts supplied by reference TRBV29-1 and TRBJ2-5, is SAVISQKPSRDICQRGTSLTIQCQVDSQVTMMFWYRQQPGQSLTLIATANQGSEATYESGFVIDKFPISRPNLTFSTLTVSNMSPEDSSIYLCSAAQVLAGQETQYFGPGTRLLVL.